This T cell receptor beta chain comes out of a study of T cell repertoires in cytomegalovirus infection. As for this clonotype: What it recognizes is unknown.

TCRdb re-called the reads with MiXCR, one entry per CDR3 protein. This table has 650,000 to 850,000 distinct CDR3 sequences, 25% to 30% appearing once. Study results and caveats: Carriage of CMV together with the relevant HLA was identifiable through cumulative public TCR beta family frequency.

The ends lost 0 bases at V and 0 bases at J; junction bases unmatched: 2. The germline V gene has CDR1 SGHRS and CDR2 YFSETQ. This CDR3 contains 16 residues. The chain carries TRBV5-1 and TRBJ2-5, with 10 nucleotides matching TRBD1. This sequence originates from a human donor in good health (CMV status not recorded). Some clones in this sample may be carry-over from other donors' samples. Sequencing was performed on cultured CD8+ T cells from PBMCs, taken from culture after CMV antigen stimulation. CDR3 DNA sequence: TGCGCCAGCAGCTTGGCGGACAGGGGGAACCAAGAGACCCAGTACTTC. Translated, it gives CASSLADRGNQETQYF.